This T cell receptor beta chain was documented in a study of OX40 agonist ivuxolimab in advanced cancers. Looking at the study overall: Dose-escalation patients were diagnosed with hepatocellular carcinoma, melanoma, renal cell cancer or head and neck cancer. A mean age of approximately 60 years, range roughly 20 to 80, was recorded, and approximately 85% were male.

Trimming took off 6 bases at V and 2 bases at J, with 11 bases between the two ends. The V gene's germline CDR1 is MNHNS and CDR2 SASEGT. There are 13 residues in the CDR3. Any history of autoimmune disease or systemic immunosuppression disqualified patients. Drawing of blood for sampling happened at baseline, at cycle 4 day 1, and at cycle 7 day 1. Profiled with immunoSEQ multiplex PCR; TCRdb holds only in-frame clones, not every one. Of more than 75,000 clones listed, 75% to 90% were seen once; the top ten hold approximately 0.22%. The sample was CD4+ or CD8+ T cells sorted from blood, taken in a trial of the OX40 agonist ivuxolimab. This sequence joins TRBV6-1 and TRBJ2-7, with D perhaps TRBD1 (5 bases). This clonotype was obtained from an adult with an advanced solid tumor such as melanoma, head and neck, liver or kidney cancer. The CDR3 bases are TGTGCCAGCAGCAATCTAGGGGCCTACGAGCAGTACTTC. This encodes CASSNLGAYEQYF.